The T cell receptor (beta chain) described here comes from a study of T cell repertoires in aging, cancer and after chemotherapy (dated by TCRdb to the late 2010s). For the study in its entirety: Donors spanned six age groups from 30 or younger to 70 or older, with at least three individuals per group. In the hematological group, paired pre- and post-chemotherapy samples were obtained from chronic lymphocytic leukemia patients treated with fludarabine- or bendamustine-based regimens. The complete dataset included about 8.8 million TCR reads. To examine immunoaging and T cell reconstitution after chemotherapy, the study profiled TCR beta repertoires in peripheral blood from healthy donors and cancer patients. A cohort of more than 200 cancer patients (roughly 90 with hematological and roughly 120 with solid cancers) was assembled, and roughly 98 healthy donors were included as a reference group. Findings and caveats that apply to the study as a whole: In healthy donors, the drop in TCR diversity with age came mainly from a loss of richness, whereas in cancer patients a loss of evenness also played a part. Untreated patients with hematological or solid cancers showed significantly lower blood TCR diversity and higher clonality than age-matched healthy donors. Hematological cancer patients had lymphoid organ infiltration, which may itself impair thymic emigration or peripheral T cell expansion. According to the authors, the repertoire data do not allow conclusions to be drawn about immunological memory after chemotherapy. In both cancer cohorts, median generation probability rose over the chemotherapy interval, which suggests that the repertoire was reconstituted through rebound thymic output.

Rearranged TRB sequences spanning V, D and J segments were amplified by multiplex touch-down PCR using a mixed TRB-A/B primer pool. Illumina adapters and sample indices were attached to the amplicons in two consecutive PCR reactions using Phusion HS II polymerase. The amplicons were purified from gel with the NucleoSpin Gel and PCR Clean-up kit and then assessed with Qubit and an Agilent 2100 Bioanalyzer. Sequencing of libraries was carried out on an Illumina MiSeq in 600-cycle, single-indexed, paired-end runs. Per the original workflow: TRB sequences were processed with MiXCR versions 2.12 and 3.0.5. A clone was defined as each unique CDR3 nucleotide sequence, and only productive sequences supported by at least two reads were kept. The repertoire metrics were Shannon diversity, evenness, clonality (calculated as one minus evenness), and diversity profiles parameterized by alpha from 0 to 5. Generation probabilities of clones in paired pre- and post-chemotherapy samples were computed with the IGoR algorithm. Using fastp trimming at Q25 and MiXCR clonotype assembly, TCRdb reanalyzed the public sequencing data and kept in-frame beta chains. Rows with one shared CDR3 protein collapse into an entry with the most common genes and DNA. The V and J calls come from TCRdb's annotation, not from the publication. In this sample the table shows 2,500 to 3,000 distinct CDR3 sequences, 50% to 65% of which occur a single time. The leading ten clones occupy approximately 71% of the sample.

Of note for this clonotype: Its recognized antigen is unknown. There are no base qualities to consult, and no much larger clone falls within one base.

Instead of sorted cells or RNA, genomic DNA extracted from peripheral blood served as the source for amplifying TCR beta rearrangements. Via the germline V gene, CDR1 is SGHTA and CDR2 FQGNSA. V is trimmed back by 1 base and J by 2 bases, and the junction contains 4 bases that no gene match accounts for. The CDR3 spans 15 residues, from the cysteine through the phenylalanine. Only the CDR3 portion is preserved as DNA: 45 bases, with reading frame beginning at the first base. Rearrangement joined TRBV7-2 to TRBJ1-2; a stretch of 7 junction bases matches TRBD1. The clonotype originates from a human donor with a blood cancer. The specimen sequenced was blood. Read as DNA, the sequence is TGTGCCAGCAGCTTAGAGGCAGGGGGAAACTATGGCTACACCTTC. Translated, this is CASSLEAGGNYGYTF. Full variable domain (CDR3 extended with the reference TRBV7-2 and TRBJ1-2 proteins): GAGVSQSPSNKVTEKGKDVELRCDPISGHTALYWYRQSLGQGLEFLIYFQGNSAPDKSGLPSDRFSAERTGGSVSTLTIQRTQQEDSAVYLCASSLEAGGNYGYTFGSGTRLTVV.